These 10 T cell receptor beta chains came from one sample sequenced in a study of glioma-infiltrating T cells after dendritic cell vaccination. Repertoires were generated with immunoSEQ multiplex PCR, while TCRdb's copy carries only in-frame clones and drops some. Of about 110,000 clones in the sample, around 87% were seen once. Stated time point: after dendritic cell vaccination, including at tumor progression/relapse. The sample was blood, taken after dendritic cell vaccination. All receptors derive from a human donor with glioblastoma.

The chain recombines TRBV27 with TRBJ2-2; the D gene is possibly TRBD2 (6 bases). Germline V CDR1 and CDR2: MNHEY, SMNVEV (reference sequence). The CDR3 length is 13 residues. V was trimmed by 8 bases and J by 0 bases, leaving 7 bases between them. CDR3 nucleotide sequence: TGTGCCAGCGGGACTTCGAACACCGGGGAGCTGTTTTTT. Protein sequence: CASGTSNTGELFF.

The V gene is TRBV9, the J gene TRBJ2-1; 10 bases are shared with TRBD2. V dropped 1 base and J dropped 0; count of bases not matched to a gene: 1. Germline V lookup: CDR1 SGDLS, CDR2 YYNGEE. CDR3 length equals 16 residues. CDR3 in amino acids: CASSVSSGSSYNEQFF. The CDR3 DNA follows: TGTGCCAGCAGCGTATCTAGCGGGAGCTCCTACAATGAGCAGTTCTTC.

The chain links TRBV2 to TRBJ2-5; 7 bases fit TRBD1. The CDR3 spans 14 residues. V shed 2 bases and J 2 bases; nucleotides not matched to a gene: 2. In germline, CDR1 is SNHLY, CDR2 FYNNEI. CDR3 region: CASSELTGQETQYF. For the CDR3, the DNA is TGTGCCAGCAGTGAATTGACAGGGCAAGAGACCCAGTACTTC. Supplemented by reference TRBV2 and TRBJ2-5, the full variable domain reads EPEVTQTPSHQVTQMGQEVILRCVPISNHLYFYWYRQILGQKVEFLVSFYNNEISEKSEIFDDQFSVERPDGSNFTLKIRSTKLEDSAMYFCASSELTGQETQYFGPGTRLLVL.

The rearrangement uses TRBV5-1 and TRBJ1-1, with D maybe TRBD1 (5 bases). Between the trimmed V and J ends, which lost 3 bases and 3 bases, there was a span of 12 bases. The CDR3 totals 14 residues. CDR1 is SGHRS and CDR2 is YFSETQ in the germline V gene. CDR3 DNA: TGCGCCAGCAGCTGGGGCCCCGAGGACACTGAAGCTTTCTTT. Translated, it gives CASSWGPEDTEAFF.

This chain joins TRBV10-2 and TRBJ2-3; 10 bases line up with TRBD2. The CDR3 covers 15 residues. The junction had 3 bases not matched to a gene; V was cut back by 5 bases and J by 1 base. The V gene's germline CDR1 is WSHSY and CDR2 SAAADI. CDR3 sequence: CASSRLAGGTDTQYF. As DNA, the CDR3 is TGCGCCAGCAGTCGGCTAGCGGGGGGCACAGATACGCAGTATTTT.

V and J are TRBV15 and TRBJ1-5, with D unclear. Trimming shortened V by 0 bases and J by 3 bases, and 6 bases separated the two germline ends. This CDR3 has 14 amino acids. Germline CDR1 and CDR2: LNHNV and YYDKDF (reference sequence). CDR3 sequence reads: CATSRDRDNQPQHF. In DNA form, the CDR3 reads TGTGCCACCAGCAGAGACCGCGACAATCAGCCCCAGCATTTT. Using reference TRBV15 and TRBJ1-5 for the parts outside the CDR3, the full variable domain is DAMVIQNPRYQVTQFGKPVTLSCSQTLNHNVMYWYQQKSSQAPKLLFHYYDKDFNNEADTPDNFQSRRPNTSFCFLDIRSPGLGDTAMYLCATSRDRDNQPQHFGDGTRLSIL.

This clone came up once. The chain recombines TRBV10-3 with TRBJ1-2; D remains unclear. In germline, CDR1 is ENHRY, CDR2 SYGVKD. Trimming shortened V by 0 bases and J by 8 bases, and 16 bases separated the two germline ends. This CDR3 is built from 15 residues. CDR3 nucleotide sequence: TGTGCCATCAGTGAGTCGAAGGAAAACTTCGGGGGCTACACCTTC. Translated, it gives CAISESKENFGGYTF.

In DNA, the CDR3 is TGTGCCAGCAGTGAGATATGGGACAGGTACTACGAGCAGTACTTC. Amino acids: CASSEIWDRYYEQYF. This chain joins TRBV6-4 and TRBJ2-7, with 8 bases identical to TRBD1. V shed 3 bases and J 3 bases; nucleotides not matched to a gene: 7. CDR1 MRHNA and CDR2 SNTAGT come from the germline V gene. The CDR3 is 15 residues long.

The V call is TRBV30, the J call TRBJ1-1; no firm D call. The length of the CDR3 is 12 residues. V lost 3 bases to trimming and J lost 5 bases, with 10 bases between them. The germline CDR1 and CDR2 sequences are GTSNPN and SVGIG (reference sequence). The CDR3 coding sequence is TGTGCCTGGAGCTCTCGAGGGACTGAAGCTTTCTTT. It codes for CAWSSRGTEAFF.

This rearrangement joins TRBV5-4 to TRBJ1-1; possibly TRBD1 for D (6 bases). V was shortened by 3 bases and J by 6 bases, with 15 bases between the two germline ends. The CDR3 length is 14 residues. CDR1 and CDR2 from the germline V gene are SGHNT and YYREEE (reference sequence). The CDR3 sequence: CASSSKDRIAEAFF. The CDR3 DNA is TGTGCCAGCAGCTCTAAAGACAGGATAGCTGAAGCTTTCTTT.